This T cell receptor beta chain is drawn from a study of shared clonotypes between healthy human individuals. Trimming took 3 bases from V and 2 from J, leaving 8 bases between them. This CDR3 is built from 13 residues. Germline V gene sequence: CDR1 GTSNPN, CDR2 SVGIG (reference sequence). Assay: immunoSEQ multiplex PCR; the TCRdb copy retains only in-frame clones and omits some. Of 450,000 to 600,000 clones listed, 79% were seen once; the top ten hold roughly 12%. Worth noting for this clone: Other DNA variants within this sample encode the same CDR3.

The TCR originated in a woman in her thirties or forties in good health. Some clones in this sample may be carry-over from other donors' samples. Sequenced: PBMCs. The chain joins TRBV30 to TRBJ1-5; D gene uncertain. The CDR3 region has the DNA TGTGCCTGGAGCGGGAGGGGCAATCAGCCCCAGCATTTT. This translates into CAWSGRGNQPQHF.